This T cell receptor beta chain was profiled in a study of cytomegalovirus exposure and HLA in healthy donors. The CDR3 runs to 13 residues. V lost 2 bases and J 10 bases, leaving 16 bases between the germline ends. Per the germline V gene, CDR1 is GTSNPN and CDR2 is SVGIG (reference sequence). In the PCR, 60 Vbeta and 13 Jbeta primers were used. Using immunoSEQ multiplex PCR, the repertoire was profiled, and TCRdb retains in-frame clones only, with some absent. The listing records 80,000 to 100,000 clones. The TCR comes from a man aged 50 to 60 in good health and CMV-seropositive. Sequencing was done on a sample of PBMCs. The rearrangement links TRBV30 to TRBJ2-3, with D perhaps matching TRBD1 (7 bases). CDR3 nucleotides: TGTGCCTGGAGTCCCCCCCAGGGGGGTTCGCAGTATTTT. As protein: CAWSPPQGGSQYF.